This TCR beta chain was sequenced during a study of blood T cell repertoires in COVID-19. Overall study: The United States, Italy and Spain were the sources of the acute and convalescent COVID-19 samples.

TCRdb's table, derived via immunoSEQ multiplex PCR, lists solely in-frame clones and lacks some. This sample has tens of thousands of clones; approximately 91% occur once, and the top ten carry roughly 32%. This CDR3 is built from 15 residues. Germline loops: CDR1 LGHDT, CDR2 YNNKEL (reference sequence). V was pared by 2 bases and J by 0 bases, with 3 bases of the junction left unmatched. The gene calls are TRBV3-1 (or the pseudogene TRBV3-2) and TRBJ2-7; 8 positions match TRBD2. The source is a man aged 65 to 79 with active COVID-19. Sequenced sample: peripheral blood. The CDR3 DNA follows: TGTGCCAGCAGCCAAACCGGGACTAGCTCCTACGAGCAGTACTTC. Translating gives CASSQTGTSSYEQYF.